Each of the 32 T cell receptor beta chains below was sequenced from the same sample in a study of blood T cells in healthy people across ages. Combining a sample-barcoded 5' primer with a J-beta primer mix, a second PCR ran for roughly 6 to 12 cycles. MiXCR was run by TCRdb on the 5' RACE reads, yielding one entry per CDR3 protein. Here the sample spans 540,000 or so distinct CDR3 sequences, 27% being singletons. The sample consisted of blood. Receptors originate from a woman in her 70s in good health.

This clonotype occurred a few times. This chain links TRBV20-1 with TRBJ2-5; TRBD2 aligns across 10 bases. This CDR3 region has 13 residues. CDR1 is DFQATT, CDR2 SNEGSKA, per germline (reference sequence). Unmatched junction bases numbered 6, after V lost 7 bases and J lost 4 bases. DNA of the CDR3: TGCAGTGGCGAGCGGGGGGGAGGAGAGACCCAGTACTTC. Residues: CSGERGGGETQYF.

This clonotype was counted only a few times. The V call is TRBV20-1, the J call TRBJ2-6; TRBD1 agrees at 7 bases. CDR1 is DFQATT, CDR2 SNEGSKA, per germline (reference sequence). Trimming cost V 3 bases and J 3 bases; bases outside gene matches: 8. The CDR3 is 16 residues long. The CDR3 here is CSASGRTGGGANVLTF. The CDR3 DNA reads as TGCAGTGCTAGCGGAAGGACAGGCGGTGGGGCCAACGTCCTGACTTTC.

This clonotype has more than one count but fewer than ten. This sequence joins TRBV7-2 and TRBJ2-5, with 14 bases identical to TRBD2. The DNA end favors TRBJ2-1, so the J call may be wrong. This CDR3 contains 18 residues. The germline V gene encodes CDR1 SGHTA and CDR2 FQGNSA. DNA for the CDR3: TGTGCCAGCAGCTCTATACCTCGACTAGCGGGGGGGCTCAATGAGCAGTTCTTC. This gives the protein CASSSIPRLAGGLNEQFF.

The chain uses TRBV9 and TRBJ2-2; D tentatively reads TRBD1 or TRBD2 (5 bases each). Trimming pared 3 bases from V and 5 bases from J, leaving 14 bases between. Germline CDR1 is SGDLS and CDR2 is YYNGEE. This CDR3 has 15 residues. The CDR3 bases are TGTGCCAGCAGCGAACGGGGCTCGGGGACCGGGGAGCTGTTTTTT. Encoded protein: CASSERGSGTGELFF.

This chain connects TRBV5-1 to TRBJ1-2; perhaps TRBD1 as D (5 bases). V was clipped by 3 bases and J by 6 bases, with 15 bases between them. The CDR3 contains 14 residues. The germline V gene has CDR1 SGHRS and CDR2 YFSETQ. The CDR3 protein is CASSSGLSYDGYTF. The CDR3 nucleotides are TGCGCCAGCAGCTCGGGACTCTCCTATGATGGCTACACCTTC.

This clonotype came up many times. V usage is TRBV7-2 and J usage is TRBJ1-4, with TRBD1 as a possible D gene (6 bases). Germline-derived CDR1 and CDR2 are SGHTA and FQGNSA. V lost 5 bases and J lost 5, with 12 bases in between. The CDR3 has 14 residues. The CDR3 DNA reads as TGTGCCAGCAGCCCTTATACAGGGAATGAAAAACTGTTTTTT. Amino acids: CASSPYTGNEKLFF.

This clonotype appeared a few times. This sequence joins TRBV6-5 and TRBJ1-6; D unresolved. Trimming stripped 2 bases from V and 6 bases from J, with 5 bases between. The CDR3 length is 13 residues. From germline, CDR1 is MNHEY and CDR2 SVGAGI. This CDR3 reads CASSYDPNSPLHF. The CDR3 DNA follows: TGTGCCAGCAGTTACGACCCTAATTCACCCCTCCACTTT.

Note on this clonotype: The germline gene is not matched at one end of the junction; a read error may be the cause. V gene TRBV7-2 combines with J gene TRBJ1-2; possible D gene TRBD1, 6 bases. Per the germline V gene, CDR1 is SGHTA and CDR2 is FQGNSA. The CDR3 is 17 residues long. The CDR3, as DNA: TGTGCCGGCAGCTTAGTCCCCCGGACAGTACCTAACTATGGCTACACCTTC. This encodes CAGSLVPRTVPNYGYTF.

This clonotype was recorded a few times. The rearrangement joins TRBV20-1 to TRBJ1-2; D is perhaps TRBD1 (6 bases). There are 12 residues in the CDR3. Trimming removed 0 bases at V and 8 bases at J, with 10 bases between. Germline assignment: CDR1 DFQATT and CDR2 SNEGSKA (reference sequence). DNA for the CDR3: TGCAGTGCTAGAGAGGAACAGGGCGGCTACACCTTC. Amino acids: CSAREEQGGYTF.

This chain links TRBV12-3 or TRBV12-4 with TRBJ1-1; TRBD1 aligns across 7 bases. V shed 6 bases, J shed 0 bases, and the junction held 10 bases outside the gene matches. CDR3 length: 16 amino acids. The CDR3: CASRPGDSPLNTEAFF. The CDR3, as DNA: TGTGCCAGCAGGCCGGGGGACAGCCCATTGAACACTGAAGCTTTCTTT.

J is TRBJ1-4 and V is TRBV20-1; 7 bases fit TRBD1. The CDR3 is 13 residues long. V trimming: 3 bases; J trimming: 3 bases; junction bases outside the gene matches: 1. From germline, CDR1 is DFQATT and CDR2 SNEGSKA (reference sequence). For the CDR3, the DNA is TGCAGTGCTAGGCAGGGGGCTAATGAAAAACTGTTTTTT. Amino acid sequence: CSARQGANEKLFF.

The chain couples TRBV10-3 to TRBJ1-1; 7 bases map to TRBD1. J lost 3 bases, V lost 8 bases, and 6 bases had no gene match. The germline CDR1 and CDR2 sequences are ENHRY and SYGVKD. The CDR3 sequence is 13 residues long. The CDR3 loop reads CAIDEGGHTEAFF. The CDR3 DNA is TGTGCCATCGACGAAGGGGGCCACACTGAAGCTTTCTTT.

The chain carries TRBV29-1 and TRBJ1-1, with 8 bases matching TRBD1. V lost 3 bases to trimming and J lost 10 bases; unmatched junction nucleotides: 10. The germline V gene encodes CDR1 SQVTM and CDR2 ANQGSEA. The CDR3 covers 13 residues. CDR3 in DNA: TGCAGCGTTGATTCCGGACAGGGATGGGGAGCTTTCTTT. Translation gives CSVDSGQGWGAFF.

This clonotype was counted once. The chain links TRBV7-9 to TRBJ2-2; TRBD1 matches 10 bases. This CDR3 comprises 17 residues. The junction had 9 bases not matched to a gene; V was cut back by 5 bases and J by 3 bases. Per germline, CDR1 SEHNR and CDR2 FQNEAQ (reference sequence). CDR3 amino acids: CASSPLPGQGYTGELFF. CDR3 bases: TGTGCCAGCAGCCCCCTTCCGGGACAGGGGTACACCGGGGAGCTGTTTTTT.

V is TRBV20-1 and J is TRBJ1-4; 7 nucleotides align to TRBD1. V lost 2 bases, J lost 5 bases, and 5 bases stayed unmatched. The length of the CDR3 is 14 residues. The germline V gene has CDR1 DFQATT and CDR2 SNEGSKA (reference sequence). The CDR3 DNA reads TGCAGTGCTAGAAGGTCAGGGGGAAATGAAAAACTGTTTTTT. Translated, it gives CSARRSGGNEKLFF.

The chain combines TRBV6-2 or TRBV6-3 with TRBJ2-3, with D maybe TRBD2 (5 bases). The CDR3 is 13 residues long. The germline gives CDR1 MNHEY, CDR2 SVGEGT. V was cut by 5 bases and J by 6 bases, with 12 bases left in between. CDR3 sequence: CASSKRYADTQYF. The CDR3 DNA sequence: TGTGCCAGCAGTAAGCGGTATGCGGATACGCAGTATTTT.

This clonotype was recorded a few times. The V gene is TRBV7-2, the J gene TRBJ1-2, with D maybe TRBD1 (5 bases). CDR3 size: 15 residues. Trimming cost V 6 bases and J 4 bases, with 18 bases left between them. Germline-derived CDR1 and CDR2 are SGHTA and FQGNSA. CDR3 DNA: TGTGCCAGCAGTGAAGGGGCTAGAGGGGCCTATGGCTACACCTTC. It translates to CASSEGARGAYGYTF.

V and J are TRBV14 and TRBJ1-2, with D possibly TRBD1 on 5 matching bases. The germline V gene encodes CDR1 SGHDN and CDR2 FVKESK. V dropped 3 bases and J dropped 6 bases, with 11 bases sitting between them. The CDR3 has 13 amino acids. The CDR3 nucleotides read TGTGCCAGCAGCCACCCAGGGCCCGATGGCTACACCTTC. This translates into CASSHPGPDGYTF.

A remark on this clonotype: At one end the junction does not follow the germline gene, possibly because of a read error. The rearrangement joins TRBV6-1 to TRBJ1-3; no reliable D call. Germline-derived CDR1 and CDR2 are MNHNS and SASEGT. The CDR3 has 15 amino acids. The CDR3 region is CASGEGPSSGNTIYF. The CDR3, as DNA: TGTGCCAGCGGTGAAGGTCCATCCTCTGGAAACACCATATATTTT.

A remark on this clonotype: Sequence at one end of the junction differs from germline and may be a read error. This chain connects TRBV7-2 to TRBJ2-1; 15 bases agree with TRBD2. Germline CDR1 reads SGHTA; CDR2 reads FQGNSA. The CDR3 is 17 residues long. The CDR3 loop is CASSLEGLAGGYNGQFF. The CDR3 DNA reads TGTGCCAGCAGCTTAGAGGGACTAGCGGGGGGATACAATGGGCAGTTCTTC.

There are many counts of this clonotype. The gene calls are TRBV12-3 or TRBV12-4 and TRBJ1-2; D call uncertain. The CDR3 is 12 amino acids. Trimming removed 3 bases from V and 7 bases from J, with 9 bases in between. CDR3 DNA: TGTGCCAGCAGTTTCGCCCGGAGTGGCTACACCTTC. It translates to CASSFARSGYTF.

In DNA form, the CDR3 reads TGTGCCAGCAGCAACCCGGGACTAGCGGGGTCCAATGAGCAGTTCTTC. Its protein is CASSNPGLAGSNEQFF. The chain recombines TRBV7-2 with TRBJ2-1; 13 nucleotides match TRBD2. Trimming removed 5 bases from V and 6 bases from J; junction bases left unmatched: 7. The CDR3 runs 16 residues. Germline assignment: CDR1 SGHTA and CDR2 FQGNSA.

The rearrangement uses TRBV7-2 and TRBJ2-5; D is possibly TRBD1 (6 bases). The better agreement between TRBJ2-1 and the DNA end casts doubt on the J call. Germline assignment: CDR1 SGHTA and CDR2 FQGNSA. This CDR3 is 15 amino acids long. CDR3 sequence (DNA): TGTGCCAGCAGCCTAAGAGGACAGAACTACAATGAGCAGTTCTTC. Translated: CASSLRGQNYNEQFF.

The chain carries TRBV19 and TRBJ1-1, with D uncertain. The CDR3 contains 12 residues. CDR1 and CDR2 (germline): LNHDA, SQIVND (reference sequence). The V end was cut by 1 base, the J end by 3 bases, with 3 bases between. CDR3 amino acids: CASSIAYTEAFF. CDR3 DNA sequence: TGTGCCAGTAGTATAGCTTACACTGAAGCTTTCTTT.

The chain employs TRBV9 and TRBJ1-4, with 7 bases identical to TRBD1. The CDR3 contains 15 residues. The germline gives CDR1 SGDLS, CDR2 YYNGEE. J gave up 11 bases and V 0 bases, and 10 bases lay outside the gene matches. The CDR3: CASSVVPGGDSKLFF. Written as DNA, the CDR3 is TGTGCCAGCAGCGTAGTGCCTGGAGGGGACAGCAAACTGTTTTTT.

The chain couples TRBV15 to TRBJ2-5; 9 positions agree with TRBD1. The last part of the DNA fits TRBJ2-7 better; the J call may be wrong. The germline gives CDR1 LNHNV, CDR2 YYDKDF (reference sequence). The CDR3 is made up of 16 amino acids. The CDR3 nucleotides are TGTGCCACCAGCAGGGACTTGGGACAGGGCCTGGACGAGCAGTACTTC. This encodes CATSRDLGQGLDEQYF.

This clonotype was seen a few times. The chain uses TRBV5-1 and TRBJ2-3; D tentatively fits TRBD1 or TRBD2 (5 bases each). Trimming pared 2 bases from V and 4 bases from J, leaving 8 bases between. Germline CDR1 reads SGHRS; CDR2 reads YFSETQ. The CDR3 runs to 13 residues. The CDR3 bases are TGCGCCAGCAGCTTCCGGGACCCAGATACGCAGTATTTT. Residues: CASSFRDPDTQYF.

This clonotype occurred a few times. This chain connects TRBV6-2 or TRBV6-3 to TRBJ2-5; D possibly corresponds to TRBD1 (6 bases). The ends were cut back, 6 bases at V and 3 bases at J, with 11 bases in the middle. The germline gives CDR1 MNHEY, CDR2 SVGEGT. CDR3 length: 13 amino acids. The CDR3 region has the DNA TGTGCCAGCAGCGGAACAGGGAAAGAGACCCAGTACTTC. Its translation is CASSGTGKETQYF.

V is TRBV9 and J is TRBJ2-7; 9 nucleotides align to TRBD2. The J call may be incorrect, as the DNA end agrees better with TRBJ2-1. Per the germline V gene, CDR1 is SGDLS and CDR2 is YYNGEE. CDR3 length equals 16 residues. CDR3 nucleotides: TGTGCCAGCAGCGTGCGGGAGGGGGCCTTTAACAATGAGCAGTTCTTC. The encoded protein is CASSVREGAFNNEQFF.

The chain employs TRBV12-3 or TRBV12-4 and TRBJ1-5, with D maybe TRBD1 (5 bases). V lost 5 bases and J lost 6, with 17 bases in between. CDR3 length: 15 residues. CDR3 coding DNA: TGTGCCAGCAGTCCCAATTGGGGCGGGGGTCAGCCCCAGCATTTT. Its translation is CASSPNWGGGQPQHF.

Note on this clonotype: An end of the junction does not agree with germline; a read error may underlie this. The chain carries TRBV9 and TRBJ2-7; tentative D call: TRBD1 (6 bases). The CDR3 totals 15 residues. The germline gives CDR1 SGDLS, CDR2 YYNGEE. CDR3 region: CASSAAQGRDDERYF. CDR3 in DNA: TGTGCCAGCAGCGCAGCACAGGGTAGGGACGACGAGCGGTACTTC.

V usage is TRBV6-2 or TRBV6-3 and J usage is TRBJ2-1; D is ambiguous. From germline, CDR1 is MNHEY and CDR2 SVGEGT. The CDR3 totals 12 residues. V lost 6 bases and J 8 bases, leaving 11 bases between the germline ends. Written as DNA, the CDR3 is TGTGCCAGCAGGTACACTATGCATGAGCAGTTCTTC. Amino acid sequence: CASRYTMHEQFF.